The entry below describes one T cell receptor (beta chain). The PCR ran on 60 Vbeta and 13 Jbeta primers. Libraries were prepared by immunoSEQ multiplex PCR; TCRdb keeps only in-frame clonotypes and omits some of them. This table has about 130,000 clones, roughly 80% appearing once. This record comes from a study of cytomegalovirus exposure and HLA in healthy donors. Germline assignment: CDR1 SGHVS and CDR2 FNYEAQ. The trim removed 3 bases at V and 4 bases at J, leaving 3 bases unmatched. The CDR3 loop spans 13 amino acids. Source material: PBMCs. This chain connects TRBV7-6 to TRBJ2-7; TRBD1 matches 7 bases. The clonotype comes from a man between 18 and 35 years old in good health and CMV-seropositive. CDR3 coding DNA: TGTGCCAGCAGCTTGGGACAGCCTTACGAGCAGTACTTC. Amino acids: CASSLGQPYEQYF.